The sequence of this T cell receptor beta chain was determined in a study of blood T cell repertoires in COVID-19. The wider study: The origin of the acute and convalescent COVID-19 samples was the United States, Italy and Spain. Sample material is recorded as cDNA or gDNA derived from T cells, B-cell-depleted T cells, or PBMCs.

CDR3 length equals 14 residues. From germline, CDR1 is LNHDA and CDR2 SQIVND (reference sequence). V lost 1 base and J lost 9; bases outside the gene matches: 7. Methods used by the authors: Amplification of reference gene primers provided the estimated nucleated cell counts. This table comes from immunoSEQ multiplex PCR, and its TCRdb copy is limited to in-frame clones, with some not included. V, J and clone size derive from that table, while D and trimming were established from the DNA sequence. Of 110,000 to 150,000 clones listed, over 75% are singletons. This receptor was taken from a human donor in a cohort sampled during active COVID-19. Sequencing was carried out using peripheral blood. The rearrangement uses TRBV19 and TRBJ2-7, with 9 bases that match TRBD2. DNA of the CDR3: TGTGCCAGTAGTATAGGGGCGGGAGGGCCTGCGCAGTACTTC. Amino acid sequence: CASSIGAGGPAQYF.